This T cell receptor (beta chain) comes out of a study of T-cell memory formation after mild COVID-19 (dated by TCRdb to the early 2020s). Background for the entire study: TCR sequence clusters from the two donors were largely donor specific. Two young, previously healthy adult volunteers made up the cohort, one male and one female. In two donors, T-cell clones that expanded and contracted after mild COVID-19 were followed by sequencing TCRalpha and TCRbeta repertoires longitudinally. The full study reports these points: Balanced CD4/CD8 phenotypes were observed for clones contracting from day 15 to 85, whereas a bias towards CD4+ was observed for a second wave of clones expanding from day 15 to 37. Contracting CD4+ clones appeared mostly in the CM and EM memory subsets, whereas CD8+ clones were enriched in EMRA. Some responding clones were detected in pre-infection memory, which suggested that pre-existing cross-reactive memory T cells had joined the SARS-CoV-2 response. SARS-CoV-2 specificity was not confirmed for the second-wave clones peaking on day 37. Only a couple of mild cases were covered by the study, and larger cohorts that include severe cases with pre-infection samples were considered necessary.

This clonotype was observed a few times. Its recognized antigen is unknown. It has no much larger one-base neighbor in the sample; base qualities were not kept. The instrument was an Illumina NovaSeq 6000. Using 5'RACE with constant-segment primers, TCRalpha and TCRbeta cDNA libraries were constructed, with sample barcodes and unique molecular identifiers added in the process. Trizol reagent was used to extract RNA from every sample. The libraries were amplified in two PCR steps, and the second step added a second sample barcode and Illumina TruSeq adapters. Sequencing of libraries was performed on an Illumina NovaSeq with 2 x 150 bp paired-end reads. The published analysis was carried out like this. Reads were demultiplexed and collapsed into UMI-guided consensus sequences with migec v1.2.7. Using mixcr v2.1.11, the UMI consensuses were aligned to TRA and TRB V and J templates and assembled into clonotypes. A clonotype was counted as expanded or contracted only when both edgeR and NoisET called the clonotype significant, with the noise models trained on biological replicates. edgeR calls used a false discovery rate-adjusted p below 0.01 and a log2 fold-change threshold of 1. PCA with hierarchical clustering of max-normalized trajectories of the 1000 most abundant clonotypes was used as exploratory dynamics analysis. Separately sequenced CD4+ and CD8+ repertoires were used to assign a CD4 or CD8 phenotype to each responding clone. The raw public reads went through TCRdb reprocessing: fastp at Q25, MiXCR clone calling, in-frame beta chains kept. CDR3 protein sequences are deduplicated, and each keeps its most common genes and DNA. None of the V and J calls come from the authors' own analysis; TCRdb made them. For this sample there are roughly 600,000 distinct CDR3 sequences; about a sixth appear just once. The top ten clones comprise about 12% of the sample.

The CDR3 covers 14 residues, taking in both the cysteine and the phenylalanine. The retained sequence is limited to the CDR3, 42 bases, with the frame set at the first base. CDR1 and CDR2 (SGHRS, YFSETQ) derive from the germline V gene. V drops 4 bases and J drops 2 bases, leaving 13 bases in between. PBMCs were isolated by Ficoll-Paque density gradient centrifugation. The TCR was taken from an adult woman who had mild COVID-19 (a few samples of this study predate the infection). The sample titles of this study are shuffled in the database, so cell type and time point are left out; the donor was told from shared clones. Material for sequencing was PBMCs or a T cell subset sorted from them (not recorded which). The V and J segments used are TRBV5-1 and TRBJ2-7, with TRBD1 tentatively as D gene (6 bases match). CDR3 loop: CASSVTGTTYEQYF. The nucleotide sequence is given as TGCGCCAGCAGCGTGACCGGGACAACCTACGAGCAGTACTTC. This CDR3, with the reference TRBV5-1 and TRBJ2-7 proteins standing in past its ends, gives the full variable domain KAGVTQTPRYLIKTRGQQVTLSCSPISGHRSVSWYQQTPGQGLQFLFEYFSETQRNKGNFPGRFSGRQFSNSRSEMNVSTLELGDSALYLCASSVTGTTYEQYFGPGTRLTVT.